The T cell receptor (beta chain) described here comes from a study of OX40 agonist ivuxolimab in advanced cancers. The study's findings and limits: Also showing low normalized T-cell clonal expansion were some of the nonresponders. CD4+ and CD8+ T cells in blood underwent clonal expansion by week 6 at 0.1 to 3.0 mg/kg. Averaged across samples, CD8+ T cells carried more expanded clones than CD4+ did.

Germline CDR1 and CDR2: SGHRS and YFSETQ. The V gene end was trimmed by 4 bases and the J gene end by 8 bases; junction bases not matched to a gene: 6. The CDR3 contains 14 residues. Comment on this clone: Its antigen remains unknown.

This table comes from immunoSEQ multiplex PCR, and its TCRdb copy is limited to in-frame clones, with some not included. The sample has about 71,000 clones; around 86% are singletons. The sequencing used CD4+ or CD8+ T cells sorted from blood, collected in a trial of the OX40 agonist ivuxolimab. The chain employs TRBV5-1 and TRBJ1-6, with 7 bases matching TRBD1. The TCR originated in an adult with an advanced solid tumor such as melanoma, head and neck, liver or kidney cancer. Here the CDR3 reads CASSRDRGYSPLHF. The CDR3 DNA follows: TGCGCCAGCAGCCGGGACAGAGGATATTCACCCCTCCACTTT.